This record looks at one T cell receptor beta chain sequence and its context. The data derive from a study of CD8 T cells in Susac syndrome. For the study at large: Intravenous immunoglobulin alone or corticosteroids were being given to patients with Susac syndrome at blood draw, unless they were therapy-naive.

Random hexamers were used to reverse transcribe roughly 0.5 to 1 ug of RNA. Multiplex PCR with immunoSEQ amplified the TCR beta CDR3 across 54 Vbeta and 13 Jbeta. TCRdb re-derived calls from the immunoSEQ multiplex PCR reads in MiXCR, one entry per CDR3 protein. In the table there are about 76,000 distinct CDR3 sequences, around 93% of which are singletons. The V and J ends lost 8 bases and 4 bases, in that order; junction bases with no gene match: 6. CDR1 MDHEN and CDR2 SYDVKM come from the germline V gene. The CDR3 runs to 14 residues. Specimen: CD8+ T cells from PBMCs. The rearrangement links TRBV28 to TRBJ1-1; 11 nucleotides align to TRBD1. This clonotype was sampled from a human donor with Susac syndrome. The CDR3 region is CASRGQGVFTEAFF. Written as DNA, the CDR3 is TGTGCCAGCCGGGGACAGGGGGTTTTCACTGAAGCTTTCTTT.